This T cell receptor beta chain was retrieved from a study of T cells in Graves' hyperthyroidism and ophthalmopathy. Germline lookup yields CDR1 DFQATT and CDR2 SNEGSKA (reference sequence). This CDR3 comprises 15 residues. V lost 3 bases and J 4 bases, leaving 18 bases between the germline ends. Template material for amplifying TCR beta CDR3 regions consisted of RNA transcripts. Initially, a first-round RT-PCR of the TCR CDR3 employed the HTBI primer set. TCRdb re-analysed the multiplex PCR reads in MiXCR, keeping a single row per CDR3 protein. Of 250,000 to 400,000 distinct CDR3 sequences listed, roughly 13% are singletons. In this sample, this clonotype turned up many times.

The receptor's source is a woman between 40 and 55 years old with Graves' ophthalmopathy. This rearrangement joins TRBV20-1 to TRBJ1-2; D may be TRBD1 (5 bases). Sequenced: blood. The CDR3 DNA reads TGCAGTGCTAGCACCCCCGGGGCGGGGGTCTATGGCTACACCTTC. Translation gives CSASTPGAGVYGYTF.